A single sample gave rise to the 8 T cell receptor beta chains below, sequenced in a study of Tregs in tolerant kidney transplant recipients. No antigens are known for them. Data came from immunoSEQ multiplex PCR; TCRdb stores just in-frame clones and leaves some out. Among about 710 clones, roughly 37% were seen once, and the ten largest hold almost 40%. Sequenced input: Tregs from blood cultured with allogeneic cells. These receptors were obtained from a human patient who received a combined kidney and bone marrow transplant. Some T cells may have originated in the graft donor.

The chain has TRBV28 and TRBJ1-2, with 8 bases lining up with TRBD1. The CDR3 has 13 amino acids. Germline V gives CDR1 MDHEN, CDR2 SYDVKM. J gave up 8 bases and V 6 bases, and 8 bases lay outside the gene matches. Here the CDR3 reads CASRDREEGGYTF. CDR3 in DNA: TGTGCCAGCAGGGACAGGGAAGAAGGAGGCTACACCTTC.

This sequence joins TRBV6-1 and TRBJ2-2; no reliable D call. Trimming pared 5 bases from V and 6 bases from J, leaving 10 bases between. The CDR3 consists of 13 residues. Germline V gene sequence: CDR1 MNHNS, CDR2 SASEGT. DNA of the CDR3: TGTGCCAGCAGTTTAGTTATTTCCGGGGAGCTGTTTTTT. Its translation is CASSLVISGELFF.

This clone has a handful of counts. Since a far larger clone is one base different, this is likely a read error. For the CDR3, the DNA is TGTGCCTGCAGCTTATGGGCGGGGGGGTCCACCGGGGAGCTGTTTTTT. This gives the protein CACSLWAGGSTGELFF. The chain uses TRBV7-8 and TRBJ2-2, with TRBD2 matching over 9 bases. CDR1 is SGHVS and CDR2 is FQNEAQ in the germline V gene. This CDR3 is 16 amino acids long.

J is TRBJ2-7 and V is TRBV11-2, with unresolved D. The CDR3 is 14 residues long. CDR1 and CDR2 from the germline V gene are SGHAT and FQNNGV. The V end lost 5 bases, the J end lost 6 bases, and 17 bases lay between the germline ends. CDR3 residues: CASSPDPLLREQYF. Written as DNA, the CDR3 is TGTGCCAGCAGCCCGGACCCCCTGCTGCGCGAGCAGTACTTC.

The chain has TRBV7-9 and TRBJ1-2, with a weak D call TRBD1 (5 bases). V dropped 0 bases and J dropped 3 bases, with 8 bases sitting between them. The CDR3 extends over 14 amino acids. The germline V gene encodes CDR1 SEHNR and CDR2 FQNEAQ (reference sequence). The CDR3 loop reads CASSLAGVYYGYTF. The CDR3, as DNA: TGTGCCAGCAGCTTAGCGGGGGTTTACTATGGCTACACCTTC.

This clone has more than one count but fewer than ten. The chain joins TRBV4-2 to TRBJ1-3; perhaps TRBD1 as D (6 bases). This CDR3 region has 13 residues. Per germline, CDR1 LGHNA and CDR2 YNFKEQ. With 5 bases removed from V and 4 bases from J, the gap between germline ends came to 9 bases. The CDR3 DNA follows: TGTGCCAGCAGCATAGGACAGGGAAACACCATATATTTT. Translated: CASSIGQGNTIYF.

The rearrangement uses TRBV7-2 and TRBJ1-3, with a possible D match to TRBD1 (6 bases). Per the germline V gene, CDR1 is SGHTA and CDR2 is FQGNSA. V lost 5 bases to trimming and J lost 4 bases, with 9 bases between them. The CDR3 is 13 residues long. The CDR3 protein is CASSIGQGNTIYF. CDR3 DNA sequence: TGTGCCAGCAGCATAGGACAGGGAAACACCATATATTTT.

Notes on this clone: This likely stems from a read error, as it lies one base from a far larger clone. The chain couples TRBV5-3 to TRBJ1-5; D unclear. TRBV5-3 is an ORF for which the function is uncertain. The CDR3 loop spans 15 amino acids. CDR3: CASSLEGHDNQPQHF. The CDR3 bases are TGTGCCAGCAGCTTGGAGGGCCATGACAATCAGCCCCAGCATTTT.